This is a list of T cell receptor beta chains from one sample in a study of blood T cell repertoires in COVID-19. Assay: immunoSEQ multiplex PCR; the TCRdb copy retains only in-frame clones and omits some. The sample has 200,000 or so clones, about 80% seen once; the top ten hold 7% to 9%. The sequencing sample was made of PBMCs or T cells enriched from blood (not recorded which). All receptors derive from a man between 40 and 49 years old who had recovered from COVID-19. CDR3s include the opening cysteine and the closing phenylalanine or tryptophan. Each record gives: J gene, D gene, V gene, clone size, CDR3 protein, CDR3 DNA. D genes are given only for firm matches. Clone size is given for some rows only: seen once, a few or many times, or a class if the clone is expanded.

J: TRBJ1-1; D: TRBD1; V: TRBV5-5; size: .; CDR3: CASSLTGGQNTEAFF; DNA: TGTGCCAGCAGCTTGACAGGGGGCCAGAACACTGAAGCTTTCTTT
J: TRBJ1-2; D: .; V: TRBV19; size: once; CDR3: CASSMGLLYGYTF; DNA: TGTGCCAGTAGTATGGGACTCCTTTATGGCTACACCTTC
J: TRBJ1-2; D: .; V: TRBV5-5; size: .; CDR3: CASRGTYSNYGYTF; DNA: TGTGCCAGCAGAGGGACTTACTCTAACTATGGCTACACCTTC
J: TRBJ1-1; D: TRBD1; V: TRBV6-5; size: .; CDR3: CASSNTGGTEAFF; DNA: TGTGCCAGCAGTAACACAGGGGGCACTGAAGCTTTCTTT
J: TRBJ1-5; D: .; V: TRBV10-3; size: .; CDR3: CAISESNKNQPQHF; DNA: TGTGCCATCAGTGAGTCGAACAAGAATCAGCCCCAGCATTTT
J: TRBJ1-1; D: .; V: TRBV6-2/TRBV6-3; size: .; CDR3: CASTPLRGNTEAFF; DNA: TGTGCCAGCACCCCCCTCAGGGGTAACACTGAAGCTTTCTTT
J: TRBJ1-1; D: TRBD1; V: TRBV29-1; size: .; CDR3: CSPYGQAEGEAFF; DNA: TGCAGCCCATACGGACAGGCGGAGGGGGAAGCTTTCTTT
J: TRBJ2-7; D: .; V: TRBV5-5; size: few; CDR3: CASSLYEGTYEQYF; DNA: TGTGCCAGCAGCTTGTATGAGGGTACCTACGAGCAGTACTTC
J: TRBJ2-2; D: .; V: TRBV4-1; size: .; CDR3: CASSQDSGWRGRELFF; DNA: TGCGCCAGCAGCCAAGATTCTGGGTGGAGGGGCCGGGAGCTGTTTTTT
J: TRBJ2-7; D: .; V: TRBV4-1; size: .; CDR3: CASSQNLVAYEQYF; DNA: TGCGCCAGCAGCCAAAACTTGGTGGCCTACGAGCAGTACTTC
J: TRBJ2-5; D: .; V: TRBV6-4; size: .; CDR3: CASNSGETQYF; DNA: TGTGCCAGCAATTCCGGGGAGACCCAGTACTTC
J: TRBJ2-7; D: .; V: TRBV19; size: .; CDR3: CASSGGRTTGTYEQYF; DNA: TGTGCCAGTAGTGGGGGCAGGACGACAGGAACCTACGAGCAGTACTTC
J: TRBJ1-6; D: .; V: TRBV4-1; size: .; CDR3: CASSQDLPPRYNSPLHF; DNA: TGCGCCAGCAGCCAAGATCTCCCCCCGCGGTATAATTCACCCCTCCACTTT
J: TRBJ1-4; D: TRBD1; V: TRBV15; size: .; CDR3: CATSRGQGTYSTNEKLFF; DNA: TGTGCCACCAGCAGGGGACAGGGGACCTACTCAACTAATGAAAAACTGTTTTTT
J: TRBJ1-2; D: .; V: TRBV7-9; size: .; CDR3: CASSLADRPDYGYTF; DNA: TGTGCCAGCAGCTTAGCGGACAGACCAGACTATGGCTACACCTTC
J: TRBJ1-2; D: TRBD1; V: TRBV7-9; size: .; CDR3: CASRGTGDGGYTF; DNA: TGTGCCAGCAGGGGGACAGGGGACGGTGGCTACACCTTC
J: TRBJ2-7; D: TRBD1; V: TRBV5-4; size: .; CDR3: CASSWDSTGEQYF; DNA: TGTGCCAGCAGCTGGGACAGTACGGGGGAGCAGTACTTC
J: TRBJ1-6; D: TRBD1; V: TRBV18; size: .; CDR3: CASSTDRGINSPLHF; DNA: TGTGCCAGCTCAACCGACAGGGGAATTAATTCACCCCTCCACTTT
J: TRBJ1-2; D: .; V: TRBV18; size: .; CDR3: CASSPPPGAGGGYTF; DNA: TGTGCCAGCTCACCACCGCCGGGTGCCGGGGGGGGCTACACCTTC
J: TRBJ2-1; D: TRBD2; V: TRBV5-4; size: .; CDR3: CASSLAAGRSYNEQFF; DNA: TGTGCCAGCAGCTTGGCAGCGGGACGGTCCTACAATGAGCAGTTCTTC
J: TRBJ1-2; D: .; V: TRBV19; size: few; CDR3: CASSIDLPNVNYGYTF; DNA: TGTGCCAGTAGTATAGATCTTCCTAACGTTAACTATGGCTACACCTTC
J: TRBJ1-2; D: .; V: TRBV7-9; size: .; CDR3: CASSLDSNYGYTF; DNA: TGTGCCAGCAGCTTAGACAGCAACTATGGCTACACCTTC
J: TRBJ1-2; D: .; V: TRBV6-5; size: .; CDR3: CASSSTSREYGYTF; DNA: TGTGCCAGCAGTTCCACTTCCAGGGAATATGGCTACACCTTC
J: TRBJ2-5; D: .; V: TRBV2; size: few; CDR3: CASSFQGTQETQYF; DNA: TGTGCCAGCAGTTTCCAGGGTACTCAAGAGACCCAGTACTTC
J: TRBJ2-1; D: TRBD1; V: TRBV6-5; size: .; CDR3: CASTETGGSYNEQFF; DNA: TGTGCCAGCACCGAGACAGGGGGCTCCTACAATGAGCAGTTCTTC
J: TRBJ1-1; D: TRBD1; V: TRBV3-1/TRBV3-2; size: .; CDR3: CASSHYDRAGTEAFF; DNA: TGTGCCAGCAGCCATTACGACAGGGCGGGCACTGAAGCTTTCTTT
J: TRBJ1-4; D: TRBD1; V: TRBV7-8; size: many; CDR3: CASSSLTFRGRGSKTTNEKLFF; DNA: TGTGCCAGCAGCTCTCTTACCTTCCGGGGCAGGGGGTCGAAGACAACTAATGAAAAACTGTTTTTT
J: TRBJ1-5; D: .; V: TRBV27; size: .; CDR3: CASSRTAQGVHQPQHF; DNA: TGTGCCAGCAGTCGGACAGCCCAAGGGGTCCATCAGCCCCAGCATTTT
J: TRBJ1-2; D: .; V: TRBV6-1; size: once; CDR3: CASSEARGNYGYTF; DNA: TGTGCCAGCAGTGAGGCCAGGGGAAACTATGGCTACACCTTC
J: TRBJ2-2; D: .; V: TRBV28; size: once; CDR3: CASSLWSENTGELFF; DNA: TGTGCCAGCAGTTTATGGTCAGAAAACACCGGGGAGCTGTTTTTT
J: TRBJ2-7; D: .; V: TRBV11-2; size: .; CDR3: CASSPLSTYEQYF; DNA: TGTGCCAGCAGCCCGCTATCGACCTACGAGCAGTACTTC
J: TRBJ2-7; D: TRBD2; V: TRBV4-3; size: .; CDR3: CASSQERGAGLAGEQYF; DNA: TGCGCCAGCAGCCAAGAACGGGGGGCGGGACTAGCGGGCGAGCAGTACTTC
J: TRBJ1-2; D: .; V: TRBV6-5; size: .; CDR3: CASSFAGFDYGYTF; DNA: TGTGCCAGCAGTTTCGCAGGTTTTGACTATGGCTACACCTTC
J: TRBJ1-1; D: .; V: TRBV5-4; size: .; CDR3: CASSIGTVFLNTEAFF; DNA: TGTGCCAGCAGCATAGGGACTGTCTTCTTGAACACTGAAGCTTTCTTT
J: TRBJ1-1; D: TRBD1; V: TRBV5-1; size: .; CDR3: CASSWDRGSTEAFF; DNA: TGCGCCAGCAGCTGGGACAGGGGGTCCACTGAAGCTTTCTTT
J: TRBJ1-5; D: .; V: TRBV30; size: .; CDR3: CAWSVPSGANQPQHF; DNA: TGTGCCTGGAGTGTTCCCTCAGGGGCTAATCAGCCCCAGCATTTT
J: TRBJ1-2; D: .; V: TRBV13; size: .; CDR3: CASSSRPTAAHYGYTF; DNA: TGTGCCAGCAGCTCAAGGCCGACAGCCGCGCACTATGGCTACACCTTC
J: TRBJ1-3; D: TRBD1; V: TRBV5-6; size: once; CDR3: CASSLAGTGFWGNTIYF; DNA: TGTGCCAGCAGCTTGGCCGGGACAGGGTTCTGGGGAAACACCATATATTTT
J: TRBJ2-3; D: .; V: TRBV10-3; size: once; CDR3: CAISPGKGTPTDTQYF; DNA: TGTGCCATCAGCCCTGGGAAAGGGACACCCACAGATACGCAGTATTTT
J: TRBJ1-2; D: TRBD1; V: TRBV5-6; size: .; CDR3: CASNKGQGGYTF; DNA: TGTGCCAGCAACAAAGGACAGGGCGGCTACACCTTC
J: TRBJ2-7; D: .; V: TRBV6-6; size: .; CDR3: CASSYSLGALSYEQYF; DNA: TGTGCCAGCAGTTACTCCCTGGGGGCTCTTTCCTACGAGCAGTACTTC
J: TRBJ1-2; D: .; V: TRBV12-3/TRBV12-4; size: .; CDR3: CASSRGRGYTF; DNA: TGTGCCAGCAGTCGGGGGAGGGGCTACACCTTC
J: TRBJ1-1; D: .; V: TRBV4-3; size: .; CDR3: CASSQNAENTEAFF; DNA: TGCGCCAGCAGCCAAAATGCAGAGAACACTGAAGCTTTCTTT
J: TRBJ2-1; D: TRBD2; V: TRBV4-3; size: few; CDR3: CASSQHGGAYNEQFF; DNA: TGCGCCAGCAGCCAACACGGGGGGGCCTACAATGAGCAGTTCTTC
J: TRBJ1-2; D: TRBD1; V: TRBV4-2; size: .; CDR3: CASSQSQGVGYGYTF; DNA: TGTGCCAGCAGCCAATCACAGGGGGTAGGCTATGGCTACACCTTC
J: TRBJ1-1; D: .; V: TRBV21-1; size: .; CDR3: CASSKEARFTEAFF; DNA: TGTGCCAGCAGCAAAGAGGCGCGGTTTACTGAAGCTTTCTTT
J: TRBJ1-2; D: .; V: TRBV3-1/TRBV3-2; size: .; CDR3: CASSRPSANYGYTF; DNA: TGTGCCAGCAGCCGCCCGAGCGCTAACTATGGCTACACCTTC
J: TRBJ1-3; D: .; V: TRBV10-1; size: .; CDR3: CASSELLPDSDTGNTIYF; DNA: TGCGCCAGCAGCGAGTTATTACCGGACAGTGATACTGGAAACACCATATATTTT
J: TRBJ1-1; D: .; V: TRBV14; size: .; CDR3: CASSQVANTEAFF; DNA: TGTGCCAGCAGCCAAGTGGCGAACACTGAAGCTTTCTTT